These 19 T cell receptor beta chains originate from one sample sequenced in a study of a mutant IDH1 vaccine in newly diagnosed glioma. No cognate antigen is known for these TCRs. Time point indicated: week 5, during vaccination. What each vaccine dose contained was 300 ug of mutant IDH1 20-mer peptide, accompanied by topical imiquimod. Clones were sequenced by immunoSEQ multiplex PCR, and TCRdb holds only the in-frame ones, with some missing. The sample lists 75,000 to 80,000 clones; roughly nine tenths were seen once. Material: PBMCs, obtained from a glioma patient whose treatment included an IDH1 peptide vaccine. The origin of the receptors is a woman aged 45-59 years with glioma.

This chain joins TRBV29-1 and TRBJ2-7, with D maybe TRBD2 (5 bases). The ends were cut back, 4 bases at V and 7 bases at J, with 14 bases in the middle. This CDR3 has 12 amino acids. CDR1 is SQVTM and CDR2 is ANQGSEA in the germline V gene. The CDR3 is CSVGPRTGEQYF. CDR3 coding DNA: TGCAGCGTTGGGCCTCGGACGGGAGAGCAGTACTTC.

The genes are TRBV7-9 and TRBJ1-2, with a tentative D call TRBD1 (5 bases). Trimming took 1 base from V and 4 from J, leaving 16 bases between them. This CDR3 has 16 residues. Germline CDR1 SEHNR, CDR2 FQNEAQ (reference sequence). The CDR3 nucleotides read TGTGCCAGCAGCTTAGTTCGGGCAGGGACGGGCTATGGCTACACCTTC. Translated: CASSLVRAGTGYGYTF.

The chain is built from TRBV19 and TRBJ1-6; 7 bases align to TRBD1. Unmatched junction bases numbered 6, after V lost 2 bases and J lost 5 bases. From germline, CDR1 is LNHDA and CDR2 SQIVND (reference sequence). CDR3 length: 16 residues. CDR3 amino acids: CASSIKDRPNNSPLHF. The CDR3 DNA is TGTGCCAGTAGTATAAAGGACAGGCCGAATAATTCACCCCTCCACTTT.

V usage is TRBV5-1 and J usage is TRBJ2-7; 8 nucleotides agree with TRBD2. Trimming cost V 4 bases and J 2 bases; bases outside gene matches: 2. The CDR3 is 13 amino acids. Germline V gene sequence: CDR1 SGHRS, CDR2 YFSETQ. This CDR3 reads CASSSSGTYEQYF. The CDR3 coding sequence is TGCGCCAGCAGCAGTAGCGGGACCTACGAGCAGTACTTC. Based on the CDR3 plus reference TRBV5-1 and TRBJ2-7, the full variable domain is KAGVTQTPRYLIKTRGQQVTLSCSPISGHRSVSWYQQTPGQGLQFLFEYFSETQRNKGNFPGRFSGRQFSNSRSEMNVSTLELGDSALYLCASSSSGTYEQYFGPGTRLTVT.

The V gene is TRBV28, the J gene TRBJ1-5, with TRBD1 matching over 8 bases. The CDR3 totals 13 residues. The V and J ends lost 10 bases and 3 bases, in that order; junction bases with no gene match: 5. Germline CDR1 MDHEN, CDR2 SYDVKM. The CDR3, as DNA: TGTGCCACCGCAGGGGGCTACAATCAGCCCCAGCATTTT. Its translation is CATAGGYNQPQHF.

This clone was recorded once. The chain has TRBV6-5 and TRBJ1-1; 8 bases map to TRBD1. Germline values: CDR1 MNHEY, CDR2 SVGAGI. V gave up 4 bases and J gave up 1 base; unmatched junction bases: 2. The CDR3 length is 14 residues. DNA of the CDR3: TGTGCCAGCAGTTTCACAGGGGGGAACACTGAAGCTTTCTTT. It specifies CASSFTGGNTEAFF.

This clone was counted a single time. The chain couples TRBV4-2 to TRBJ2-7; 7 nucleotides line up with TRBD1. There are 16 residues in the CDR3. Germline loops: CDR1 LGHNA, CDR2 YNFKEQ. V trimming: 1 base; J trimming: 1 base; junction bases outside the gene matches: 7. The CDR3 protein is CASSQVVTGSSYEQYF. The CDR3 DNA sequence: TGTGCCAGCAGCCAAGTCGTGACAGGGAGTTCCTACGAGCAGTACTTC.

The chain carries TRBV27 and TRBJ2-7, with no clear D. Trimming removed 6 bases from V and 2 bases from J, with 8 bases in between. Germline CDR1 and CDR2: MNHEY and SMNVEV (reference sequence). The CDR3 runs to 12 residues. DNA for the CDR3: TGTGCCAGCAGCCCAGGCGCCTACGAGCAGTACTTC. Protein product: CASSPGAYEQYF.

The V and J genes are TRBV7-9 and TRBJ1-5; 9 nucleotides match TRBD1. The V and J ends lost 5 bases and 5 bases, in that order; junction bases with no gene match: 7. The CDR3 contains 15 residues. CDR1 SEHNR and CDR2 FQNEAQ come from the germline V gene (reference sequence). CDR3 DNA: TGTGCCAGCAGCGCCACAGGGGGCTCACATCAGCCCCAGCATTTT. It is translated as CASSATGGSHQPQHF. Full variable domain (missing parts from reference TRBV7-9 and TRBJ1-5): DTGVSQNPRHKITKRGQNVTFRCDPISEHNRLYWYRQTLGQGPEFLTYFQNEAQLEKSRLLSDRFSAERPKGSFSTLEIQRTEQGDSAMYLCASSATGGSHQPQHFGDGTRLSIL.

The V and J genes are TRBV28 and TRBJ1-5; maybe TRBD1 (5 bases). The CDR3 length is 16 residues. The germline V gene has CDR1 MDHEN and CDR2 SYDVKM. Trimming stripped 5 bases from V and 3 bases from J, with 17 bases between. CDR3 bases: TGTGCCAGCAGTGTCAGGGCGGTGTGGGTCAATCAGCCCCAGCATTTT. Amino acid sequence: CASSVRAVWVNQPQHF.

This clone has more than one count but fewer than ten. The V gene is TRBV7-3, the J gene TRBJ2-1; 9 nucleotides agree with TRBD2. This CDR3 comprises 17 residues. Trimming removed 4 bases from V and 7 bases from J; junction bases left unmatched: 14. Germline CDR1 and CDR2: SGHTA and FQGTGA. The CDR3 coding sequence is TGTGCCAGCAGCTCGAGCGGGTTCGCGGGAGGGAAGAATGAGCAGTTCTTC. Its translation is CASSSSGFAGGKNEQFF.

The V and J genes are TRBV5-1 and TRBJ2-3, with D tentatively TRBD1 (5 bases). The V and J ends lost 2 bases and 2 bases respectively, with 12 bases between them. The CDR3 spans 15 residues. Germline V gene sequence: CDR1 SGHRS, CDR2 YFSETQ. The CDR3, as DNA: TGCGCCAGCAGCTTTTCAGGGCAGCCCACAGATACGCAGTATTTT. This codes for CASSFSGQPTDTQYF.

The V gene is TRBV11-1, the J gene TRBJ2-5, with TRBD1 identical over 7 bases. V shed 6 bases and J 1 base; nucleotides not matched to a gene: 8. Germline V gene lookup returns CDR1 SGHAT and CDR2 FQDESV (reference sequence). The CDR3 covers 15 residues. The CDR3 sequence is CASRGRGQSQETQYF. The CDR3 DNA reads TGTGCCAGCAGGGGCCGGGGACAGTCCCAAGAGACCCAGTACTTC. The full variable domain, its missing parts supplied by reference TRBV11-1 and TRBJ2-5, is EAEVAQSPRYKITEKSQAVAFWCDPISGHATLYWYRQILGQGPELLVQFQDESVVDDSQLPKDRFSAERLKGVDSTLKIQPAELGDSAMYLCASRGRGQSQETQYFGPGTRLLVL.

This chain joins TRBV6-5 and TRBJ2-1; the match to TRBD2 covers 8 bases. This CDR3 comprises 14 residues. After removal of 2 bases from V and 9 bases from J, the junction contained 6 bases not matched to a gene. Germline V gene data show CDR1 as MNHEY and CDR2 as SVGAGI. The CDR3 region is CASSYGLARGEQFF. CDR3 DNA sequence: TGTGCCAGCAGTTACGGACTAGCCCGGGGTGAGCAGTTCTTC.

The chain combines TRBV5-1 with TRBJ2-5; 8 bases fit TRBD2. Trimming removed 4 bases from V and 4 bases from J; junction bases left unmatched: 15. CDR1 and CDR2 (germline): SGHRS, YFSETQ. The CDR3 sequence is 17 residues long. The CDR3 nucleotides read TGCGCCAGCAGCGCGGGTACGGGGATCGGGAGGGGAGAGACCCAGTACTTC. Protein sequence: CASSAGTGIGRGETQYF.

The chain links TRBV2 to TRBJ2-4, with 10 bases aligning to TRBD1. The germline V gene has CDR1 SNHLY and CDR2 FYNNEI. Unmatched junction bases numbered 11, after V lost 3 bases and J lost 6 bases. CDR3 length: 17 residues. CDR3 protein: CASSEGQGLLSGNIQYF. The CDR3 DNA sequence: TGTGCCAGCAGTGAGGGACAGGGGCTTCTCTCAGGAAACATTCAGTACTTC.

The chain uses TRBV9 and TRBJ2-2; D not certain. V shed 6 bases and J shed 5 bases, with 5 bases lying between them. The V gene's germline CDR1 is SGDLS and CDR2 YYNGEE. The CDR3 length is 11 residues. The CDR3 sequence: CASTPTGELFF. The CDR3 nucleotides are TGTGCCAGCACCCCAACCGGGGAGCTGTTTTTT.

This chain uses TRBV29-1 with TRBJ2-5, with 11 bases identical to TRBD2. This CDR3 spans 14 amino acids. Germline-derived CDR1 and CDR2 are SQVTM and ANQGSEA. V lost 7 bases, J lost 4 bases, and 8 bases stayed unmatched. CDR3: CSGELAGALETQYF. The CDR3 DNA is TGCAGCGGGGAACTAGCGGGAGCCTTAGAGACCCAGTACTTC.

This chain links TRBV10-3 with TRBJ1-6; tentatively, D is TRBD1 (5 bases). This CDR3 contains 15 residues. Germline V CDR1 and CDR2: ENHRY, SYGVKD. Between the trimmed V and J ends, which lost 5 bases and 8 bases, there was a span of 16 bases. The CDR3 is CAISFGQGSDSPLHF. The CDR3 region has the DNA TGTGCCATCAGTTTCGGGCAGGGCTCGGATTCACCCCTCCACTTT.